There are a few counts of the clone carrying this T cell receptor (beta chain). Original analysis: How many nucleated cells were present was estimated from reference gene primer amplification. TCRdb's copy holds only in-frame clones and misses some; the assay was immunoSEQ multiplex PCR. V, J and clone size are taken as reported in that table, and D and trimming were inferred from the DNA itself. The sample includes just over 150,000 clones, around 85% of them seen just once. Germline CDR1 MNHEY, CDR2 SMNVEV (reference sequence). Trimming cost V 5 bases and J 7 bases; bases outside gene matches: 8. This CDR3 comprises 15 residues. These data belong to a study of blood T cell repertoires in COVID-19. Study context: The United States, Italy and Spain provided the acute and convalescent COVID-19 samples. T cells, B-cell-depleted T cells, or PBMCs supplied cDNA or gDNA.

The TCR sequence derives from a human donor with acute or convalescent COVID-19. The donor label of this sample is uncertain. The sequenced material came from peripheral blood. The rearrangement joins TRBV27 to TRBJ1-6; 7 bases are shared with TRBD1. The CDR3 sequence: CASSATGEENSPLHF. CDR3 coding DNA: TGTGCCAGCAGTGCTACAGGGGAGGAGAATTCACCCCTCCACTTT.